This T cell receptor (beta chain) was captured in a study of blood T cells in healthy people across ages. Findings and limits, study-wide: Diversity of TCR beta correlated strongly with naive T cell percentage.

Individuals who donated were healthy Caucasians from Russia aged roughly 6 to 90. No fewer than 5.5 micrograms of total RNA were isolated from every sample. Sample-barcoded 5' priming and a J-beta primer mix drove a second PCR of about 7 to 12 cycles. The template-switch adaptor was a 5' adaptor with 12 random nucleotides. It tagged each cDNA molecule. TCRdb re-called the 5' RACE reads with MiXCR, one entry per CDR3 protein. The sample has about a million distinct CDR3 sequences, more than 30% seen once; the top ten hold roughly 13%. Germline V gives CDR1 SGHRS, CDR2 YFSETQ. The CDR3 covers 13 residues. In regard to this clonotype: Its antigen is as yet unknown. Germline and junction disagree at one end, which may indicate a read error.

The chain couples TRBV5-1 to TRBJ2-3; D is undetermined. This sequence originates from a man aged 18 to 35 in good health. Sequences were obtained from blood. CDR3 sequence (DNA): TGCGCCAGCAGCCCGACCCTTGGAGATACGGAGTATTTT. Its translation is CASSPTLGDTEYF.